This T cell receptor beta chain was sequenced for a study of blood T cell repertoires in COVID-19 (dated by TCRdb to about 2020). Looking at the study overall: Samples covering the acute and convalescent phases of COVID-19 were provided by collaborators in the United States, Italy and Spain. The material from the prospective study consisted of cDNA or gDNA derived from T cells, B-cell-depleted T cells, or PBMCs. Subjects who had been exposed to COVID-19, were actively infected with it, or had recovered from it provided the deeply sampled blood TCRbeta repertoires that made up the dataset. The repertoires were released in a freely available public database meant as a resource for research on the immune response to SARS-CoV-2. Samples came from the ongoing ImmuneRACE study (first 160 participants) plus 1,254 subjects from 6 global collaborators. Nearly every sample came with metadata listing a de-identified subject ID, COVID-19 status, age in years and sex. Where available, HLA class I and class II types were taken from metadata supplied by the sample provider and were not determined by assay-based typing.

Whole blood was collected in K2EDTA tubes by collaborating institutions according to the institutions' own protocols. Collaborator samples were shipped for TCRbeta analysis as frozen whole blood, isolated PBMCs, or DNA extracted from either sample type. A note on this clone: Its specific antigen is unknown. Per-nucleotide qualities are absent, and no much larger clonotype sits a single base away.

TCRbeta CDR3 regions were amplified from genomic DNA using the immunoSEQ Assay, a bias-controlled multiplex PCR. Per the source publication's procedure: Within the assay, amplification of reference gene primers was used to estimate how many nucleated cells each sample contained. To quantify the absolute abundance of each unique TCRbeta CDR3 rearrangement, sequence reads were collapsed and filtered. For each sample, productive Simpson clonality was calculated as the square root of Simpson's diversity index over productive rearrangements. TCRdb limited this immuneACCESS table to in-frame rearrangements with V and J called. A share of clones is missing; checked studies link under half to unresolved V genes, and the rest is unexplained. Clone size and the V and J calls come from that table; the DNA yielded D and trimming. Present in this sample are over 100,000 clones, approximately 88% of which were seen just once. The top ten clonotypes cover 0.83% of the sample.

The trim is 5 bases for V and 2 bases for J, with a gap of 5 bases between the germline ends. From cysteine to phenylalanine, the CDR3 is 11 amino acids long. Only the CDR3 portion is preserved as DNA: 33 bases, with reading frame beginning at the first base. CDR1 DFQATT and CDR2 SNEGSKA were looked up in the germline V gene (reference sequence). Study-wide findings and limitations: The amount of clinical and demographic metadata varied by source and participant and was provided uncurated.

The sequence joins TRBV20-1 to TRBJ2-3; no D gene is confidently identified. This TCR was recovered from a woman in her sixties or seventies with acute or convalescent COVID-19. The specimen was peripheral blood. The sequenced DNA: TGCAGTGCTCTTATCACAGATACGCAGTATTTT. The translation is CSALITDTQYF.